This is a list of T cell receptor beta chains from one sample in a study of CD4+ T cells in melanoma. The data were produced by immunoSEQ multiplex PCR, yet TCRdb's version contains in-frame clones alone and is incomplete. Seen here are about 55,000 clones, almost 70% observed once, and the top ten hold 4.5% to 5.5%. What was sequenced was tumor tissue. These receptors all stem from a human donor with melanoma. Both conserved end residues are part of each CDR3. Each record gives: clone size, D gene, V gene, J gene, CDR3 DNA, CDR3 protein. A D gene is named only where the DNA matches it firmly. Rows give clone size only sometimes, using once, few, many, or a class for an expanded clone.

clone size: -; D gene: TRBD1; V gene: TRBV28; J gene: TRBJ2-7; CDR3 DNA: TGTGCCAGCAGTTCAATGACAGGGGGGTACGAGCAGTACTTC; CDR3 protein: CASSSMTGGYEQYF
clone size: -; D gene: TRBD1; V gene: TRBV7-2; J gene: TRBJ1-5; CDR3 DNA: TGTGCCAGCAGCAGCTGGACAGGTGCTTATCAGCCCCAGCATTTT; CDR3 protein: CASSSWTGAYQPQHF
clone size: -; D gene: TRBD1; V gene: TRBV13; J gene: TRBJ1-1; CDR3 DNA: TGTGCCAGCAGCTTCACCGGGACAGTGAACACTGAAGCTTTCTTT; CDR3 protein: CASSFTGTVNTEAFF
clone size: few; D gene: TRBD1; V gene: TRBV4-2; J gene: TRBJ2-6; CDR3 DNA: TGTGCCAGCAGCCGACTTCCCAGGGGGACGGCCAACGTCCTGACTTTC; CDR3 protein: CASSRLPRGTANVLTF
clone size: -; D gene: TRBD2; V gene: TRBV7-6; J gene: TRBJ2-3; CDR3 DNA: TGTGCCAGCAGCTTAGCAGCGGGGCCAGATACGCAGTATTTT; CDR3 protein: CASSLAAGPDTQYF
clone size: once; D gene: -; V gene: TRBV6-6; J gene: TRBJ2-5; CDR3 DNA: TGTGCCAGCAGTAGACTATGGGGGTCCCAAGAGACCCAGTACTTC; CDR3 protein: CASSRLWGSQETQYF
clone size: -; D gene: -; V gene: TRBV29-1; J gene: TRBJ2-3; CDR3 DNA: TGCAGCGTTGATAGGCCCGGGGGCACAGATACGCAGTATTTT; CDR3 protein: CSVDRPGGTDTQYF
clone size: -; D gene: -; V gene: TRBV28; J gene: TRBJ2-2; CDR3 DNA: TGTGCCAGCAGTAATGGGGGTGCGGCCGGGGAGCTGTTTTTT; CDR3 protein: CASSNGGAAGELFF
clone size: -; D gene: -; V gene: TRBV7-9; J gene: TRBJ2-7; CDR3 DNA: TGTGCCAGCAGCTTCGGGGGAGGCTCCTACGAGCAGTACTTC; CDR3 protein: CASSFGGGSYEQYF
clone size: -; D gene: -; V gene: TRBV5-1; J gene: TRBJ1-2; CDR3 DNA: TGCGCCAGCAGCGTATCCTTACAGGGCTCAAATGGCTACACCTTC; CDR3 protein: CASSVSLQGSNGYTF
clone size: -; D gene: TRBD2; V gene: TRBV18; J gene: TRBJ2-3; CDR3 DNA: TGTGCCAGCTCACCGGGACTAGCGGGGCGCGACACAGATACGCAGTATTTT; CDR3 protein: CASSPGLAGRDTDTQYF
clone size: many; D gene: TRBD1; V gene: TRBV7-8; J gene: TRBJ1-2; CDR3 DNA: TGTGCCAGCAGCTTAGGTGGGACAGGGTATGGCTACACCTTC; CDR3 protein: CASSLGGTGYGYTF
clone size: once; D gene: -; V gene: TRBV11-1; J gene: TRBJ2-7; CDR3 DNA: TGTGCCAGCAGCTTGAGTCCGATCTACGAGCAGTACTTC; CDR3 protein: CASSLSPIYEQYF
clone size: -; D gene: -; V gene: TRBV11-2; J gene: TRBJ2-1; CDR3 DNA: TGTGCCAGCAGCCATTTCCTCGGGAGTGAGCAGTTCTTC; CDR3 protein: CASSHFLGSEQFF
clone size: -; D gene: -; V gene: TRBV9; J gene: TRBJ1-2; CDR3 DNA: TGTGCCAGCAGCCCCCTCCGGGATCATAACTATGGCTACACCTTC; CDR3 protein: CASSPLRDHNYGYTF
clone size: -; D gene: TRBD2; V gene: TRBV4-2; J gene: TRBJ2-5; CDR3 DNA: TGTGCCAGCAGCCCCTCACTAGCGGGGAGGCTTGAGACCCAGTACTTC; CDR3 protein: CASSPSLAGRLETQYF
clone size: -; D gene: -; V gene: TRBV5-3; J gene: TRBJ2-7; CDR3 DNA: TGTGCCAGCAGCTTGAATCACGAGCAGTACTTC; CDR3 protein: CASSLNHEQYF
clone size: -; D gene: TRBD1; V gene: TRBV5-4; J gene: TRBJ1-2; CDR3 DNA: TGTGCCAGCAGCTACGACAGGGGAAATGGCTACACCTTC; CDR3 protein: CASSYDRGNGYTF
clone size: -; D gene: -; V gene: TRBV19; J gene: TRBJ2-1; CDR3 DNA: TGTGCCAGTAGTATAGGAGGTCGCGGGCTCAATGAGCAGTTCTTC; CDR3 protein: CASSIGGRGLNEQFF
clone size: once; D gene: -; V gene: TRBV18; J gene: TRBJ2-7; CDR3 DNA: TGTGCCAGCTCACCATGGGGCGACGAGCAGTACTTC; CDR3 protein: CASSPWGDEQYF
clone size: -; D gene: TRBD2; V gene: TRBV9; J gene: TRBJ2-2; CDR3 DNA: TGTGCCAGCAGCCCCGACGTCCTAGCGGGGTGGAACACCGGGGAGCTGTTTTTT; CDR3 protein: CASSPDVLAGWNTGELFF
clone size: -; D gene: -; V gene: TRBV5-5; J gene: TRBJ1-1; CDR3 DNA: TGTGCCAGCAGCTTGGTGGGAGAAGGAGCTTTCTTT; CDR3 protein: CASSLVGEGAFF
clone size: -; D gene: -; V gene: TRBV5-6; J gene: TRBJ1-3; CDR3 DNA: TGTGCCAGCAGCCCAGCGGACAAATACTCTGGAAACACCATATATTTT; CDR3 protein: CASSPADKYSGNTIYF
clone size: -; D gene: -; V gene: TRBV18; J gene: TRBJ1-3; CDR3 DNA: TGTGCCAGCTCACCACGTGGGGGGCAACGCTCTGGAAACACCATATATTTT; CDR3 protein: CASSPRGGQRSGNTIYF
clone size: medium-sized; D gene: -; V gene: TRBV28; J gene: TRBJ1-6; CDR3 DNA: TGTGCCAGCAGTTTAGCGGAATCGCTCCACTTT; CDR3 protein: CASSLAESLHF
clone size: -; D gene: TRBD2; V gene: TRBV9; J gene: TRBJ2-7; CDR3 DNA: TGTGCCAGCAACAGAGCGGGGGACTCCTACGAGCAGTACTTC; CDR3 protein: CASNRAGDSYEQYF
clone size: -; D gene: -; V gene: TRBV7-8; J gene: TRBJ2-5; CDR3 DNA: TGTGCCAGCAGCTCGCTCGGGGCACCAGAGACCCAGTACTTC; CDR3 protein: CASSSLGAPETQYF
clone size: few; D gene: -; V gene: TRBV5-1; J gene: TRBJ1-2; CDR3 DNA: TGCGCCAGCAGCCCCAGGGAAATTGGCTATGGCTACACCTTC; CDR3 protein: CASSPREIGYGYTF
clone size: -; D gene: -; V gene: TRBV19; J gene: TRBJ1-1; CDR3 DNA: TGTGCCAGTAGTATGTTACCGATGAACACTGAAGCTTTCTTT; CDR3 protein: CASSMLPMNTEAFF
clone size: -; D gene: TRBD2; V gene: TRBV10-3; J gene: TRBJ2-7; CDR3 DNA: TGTGCCACCGATACTAGCGGGGGACCTGCCTACGAGCAGTACTTC; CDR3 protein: CATDTSGGPAYEQYF
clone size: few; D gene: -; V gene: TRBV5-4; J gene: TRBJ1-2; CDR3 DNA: TGTGCCAGCAGCCGGCCCGGACAAGAGCATGGCTACACCTTC; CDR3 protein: CASSRPGQEHGYTF
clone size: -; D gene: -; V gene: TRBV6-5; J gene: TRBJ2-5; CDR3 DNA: TGTGCCAGCAGTTACGGGACGGCACAAGAGACCCAGTACTTC; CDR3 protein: CASSYGTAQETQYF
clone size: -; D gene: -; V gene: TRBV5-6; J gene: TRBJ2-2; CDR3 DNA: TGTGCCAGCGCGGGGCCACCCACCGGGGAGCTGTTTTTT; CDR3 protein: CASAGPPTGELFF
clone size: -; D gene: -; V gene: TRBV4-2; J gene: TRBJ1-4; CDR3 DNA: TGTGCCAGCAGCTTGCCCTCAACTAATGAAAAACTGTTTTTT; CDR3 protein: CASSLPSTNEKLFF
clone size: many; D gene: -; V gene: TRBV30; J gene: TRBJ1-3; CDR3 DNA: TGTGCCTGGAACCCCGGGCACTCTGGAAACACCATATATTTT; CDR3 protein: CAWNPGHSGNTIYF
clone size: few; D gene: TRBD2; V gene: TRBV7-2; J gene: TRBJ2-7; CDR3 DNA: TGTGCCAGCAGCTTACCCTCGACTAGCGGCTACGAGCAGTACTTC; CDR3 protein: CASSLPSTSGYEQYF
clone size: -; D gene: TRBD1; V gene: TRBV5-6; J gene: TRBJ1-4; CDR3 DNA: TGTGCCAGCAGCACCGGACAGGGGAATTGGGAAAAACTGTTTTTT; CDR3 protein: CASSTGQGNWEKLFF
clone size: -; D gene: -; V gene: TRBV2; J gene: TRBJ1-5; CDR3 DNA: TGTGCCAGCAGTTGGGCAGTAGACAATCAGCCCCAGCATTTT; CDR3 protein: CASSWAVDNQPQHF
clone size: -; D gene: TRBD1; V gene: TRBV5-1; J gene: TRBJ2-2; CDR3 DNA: TGCGCCAGCAGCTGGGGACAGGGGCCGAACACCGGGGAGCTGTTTTTT; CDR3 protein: CASSWGQGPNTGELFF
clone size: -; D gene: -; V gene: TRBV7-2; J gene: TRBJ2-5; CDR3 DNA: TGTGCCAGCAGCCCCCCTCCCCAAGAGACCCAGTACTTC; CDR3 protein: CASSPPPQETQYF
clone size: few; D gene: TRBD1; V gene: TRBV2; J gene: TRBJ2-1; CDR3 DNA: TGTGCCAGCAGTGATCCAGGGGGCTCCAACAATGAGCAGTTCTTC; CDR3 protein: CASSDPGGSNNEQFF